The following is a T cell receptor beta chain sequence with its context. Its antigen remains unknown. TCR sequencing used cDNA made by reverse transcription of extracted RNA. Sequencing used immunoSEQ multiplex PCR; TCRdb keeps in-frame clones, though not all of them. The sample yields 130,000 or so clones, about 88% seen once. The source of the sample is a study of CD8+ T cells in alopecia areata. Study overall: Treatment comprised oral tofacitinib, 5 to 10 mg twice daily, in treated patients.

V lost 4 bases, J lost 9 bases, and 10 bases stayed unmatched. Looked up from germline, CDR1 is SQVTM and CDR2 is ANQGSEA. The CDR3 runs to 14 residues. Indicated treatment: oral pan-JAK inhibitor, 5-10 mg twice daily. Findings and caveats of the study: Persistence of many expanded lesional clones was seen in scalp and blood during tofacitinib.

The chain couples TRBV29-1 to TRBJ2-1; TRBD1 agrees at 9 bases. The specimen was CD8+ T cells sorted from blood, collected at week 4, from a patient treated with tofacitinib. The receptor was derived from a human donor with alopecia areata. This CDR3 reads CSVVGGQGIIEQFF. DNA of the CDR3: TGCAGCGTTGTTGGGGGACAGGGTATTATTGAGCAGTTCTTC.